The 24 T cell receptor beta chains reported below all come from one sample, sequenced in a study of cytomegalovirus exposure and HLA in healthy donors. In the PCR, 60 Vbeta and 13 Jbeta primers were used. Sequenced by immunoSEQ multiplex PCR; TCRdb stores in-frame clones only, minus some. The table shows approximately 190,000 clones, with about 13% occurring only once. The sample consisted of PBMCs. The receptors originated from a man aged 50 to 59 in good health and CMV-seropositive.

This clone has more than one count but fewer than ten. The chain joins TRBV4-1 to TRBJ2-3; 12 positions agree with TRBD2. Trimming cost V 1 base and J 6 bases; bases outside gene matches: 11. Germline V gene sequence: CDR1 MGHRA, CDR2 YSYEKL. This CDR3 has 18 residues. The CDR3 DNA reads as TGCGCCAGCAGCCAAGGAAAGGGACTAGCGGGTTTTGGCGATACGCAGTATTTT. It encodes CASSQGKGLAGFGDTQYF.

V is TRBV5-4 and J is TRBJ1-2; a weak D match, TRBD1 (5 bases). The germline V gene has CDR1 SGHNT and CDR2 YYREEE (reference sequence). V lost 0 bases and J lost 6, with 9 bases in between. The CDR3 sequence is 13 residues long. This chain's CDR3 is CASSLVSGNGYTF. In DNA form, the CDR3 reads TGTGCCAGCAGCTTGGTGTCAGGGAATGGCTACACCTTC.

The J gene is TRBJ1-1, the V gene TRBV4-3, with D hard to call. In germline, CDR1 is LGHNA, CDR2 YSLEER. The CDR3 consists of 13 residues. V was shortened by 0 bases and J by 8 bases, with 10 bases between the two germline ends. CDR3: CASSQDIAREAFF. The CDR3 DNA reads as TGCGCCAGCAGCCAAGATATTGCGAGAGAAGCTTTCTTT.

The chain employs TRBV11-3 and TRBJ1-2, with TRBD1 matching 11 bases. V lost 4 bases to trimming and J lost 5 bases; unmatched junction nucleotides: 3. CDR1 is SGHNT, CDR2 YENEEA, per germline. The CDR3 has 14 residues. This CDR3 reads CASSSGQGDYGYTF. The CDR3 DNA reads TGTGCCAGCAGCTCGGGACAGGGGGATTATGGCTACACCTTC. Full variable domain (remainder filled in from reference TRBV11-3 and TRBJ1-2): EAGVVQSPRYKIIEKKQPVAFWCNPISGHNTLYWYLQNLGQGPELLIRYENEEAVDDSQLPKDRFSAERLKGVDSTLKIQPAELGDSAVYLCASSSGQGDYGYTFGSGTRLTVV.

The rearrangement uses TRBV5-1 and TRBJ2-7, with TRBD2 identical over 8 bases. Germline loops: CDR1 SGHRS, CDR2 YFSETQ. The CDR3 sequence is 15 residues long. J was trimmed by 5 bases and V by 7 bases; bases with no gene match: 14. CDR3 DNA sequence: TGCGCCAGCGCCCTCCCCGGGACTAGTCCCCACGAGCAGTACTTC. It specifies CASALPGTSPHEQYF.

Here the CDR3 reads CAWSVREGNTF. The CDR3 DNA follows: TGTGCCTGGAGTGTACGGGAGGGGAACACCTTC. V and J are TRBV30 and TRBJ1-2, with D maybe TRBD1 (5 bases). The CDR3 loop spans 11 amino acids. Germline V CDR1 and CDR2: GTSNPN, SVGIG (reference sequence). V was clipped by 0 bases and J by 12 bases, with 11 bases between them.

This clone was seen only a few times. V is TRBV18 and J is TRBJ1-1, with 7 bases lining up with TRBD1. The CDR3 has 12 amino acids. Germline V gene data show CDR1 as KGHSH and CDR2 as LQKENI. Losses at the gene ends were 4 bases for V and 6 bases for J; bases not matched to a gene: 2. As DNA, the CDR3 is TGTGCCAGCTCACTAGGACAGGCTGAAGCTTTCTTT. This codes for CASSLGQAEAFF.

This clone was seen more than once but under ten times. The germline gene is not matched at one end of the junction; a read error may be the cause. The chain carries TRBV7-7 and TRBJ2-1; 11 bases fit TRBD1. Germline CDR1 SSHAT, CDR2 FNYEAQ (reference sequence). There are 14 residues in the CDR3. CDR3 amino acids: CASSRGDRGDEQFF. The CDR3 region has the DNA TGTGCTAGCAGCCGAGGGGACAGGGGGGATGAGCAGTTCTTC.

This clone was seen more than once but under ten times. The V call is TRBV6-1, the J call TRBJ1-1; D unclear. CDR3 length: 14 amino acids. V lost 3 bases to trimming and J lost 1 base, with 9 bases between them. CDR1 and CDR2 from the germline V gene are MNHNS and SASEGT. The CDR3 nucleotides read TGTGCCAGCAGTGAGGGCCTTTGGAACACTGAAGCTTTCTTT. Its protein product is CASSEGLWNTEAFF.

The J gene is TRBJ1-6, the V gene TRBV19; 9 nucleotides match TRBD1. This CDR3 comprises 15 residues. J lost 9 bases, V lost 8 bases, and 11 bases had no gene match. Per the germline V gene, CDR1 is LNHDA and CDR2 is SQIVND (reference sequence). The CDR3 nucleotides read TGTGCCAGTGAGGGAGACCGGGACAGGGCTTCACCCCTCCACTTT. It is translated as CASEGDRDRASPLHF.

The gene calls are TRBV18 and TRBJ2-7; no clear D. Per the germline V gene, CDR1 is KGHSH and CDR2 is LQKENI. V dropped 3 bases and J dropped 0 bases, with 9 bases sitting between them. The CDR3 runs 14 residues. The CDR3 is CASSPSYSSYEQYV. CDR3 sequence (DNA): TGTGCCAGCTCACCCTCATATAGCTCCTACGAGCAGTACGTC.

CDR3 region: CASSQDWGDGYTF. In DNA, the CDR3 is TGCGCCAGCAGCCAAGATTGGGGGGATGGCTACACCTTC. The chain uses TRBV4-3 and TRBJ1-2, with D possibly TRBD1 on 5 matching bases. Germline-derived CDR1 and CDR2 are LGHNA and YSLEER. This CDR3 spans 13 amino acids. V was pared by 0 bases and J by 6 bases, with 8 bases between.

In its sample, this clone was seen a few times. The CDR3 reads CASSSYQETQYF. The CDR3 DNA reads TGCGCCAGCAGTTCGTACCAAGAGACCCAGTACTTC. The V gene is TRBV10-2, the J gene TRBJ2-5; D remains unclear. The CDR3 length is 12 residues. Germline CDR1 and CDR2: WSHSY and SAAADI. V was cut by 5 bases and J by 0 bases, with 4 bases left in between.

V gene TRBV11-3 combines with J gene TRBJ2-5, with TRBD1 matching over 11 bases. V gave up 4 bases and J gave up 5 bases; unmatched junction bases: 6. Germline V CDR1 and CDR2: SGHNT, YENEEA. The length of the CDR3 is 15 residues. This CDR3 is CASSWGTGGTETQYF. CDR3 sequence (DNA): TGTGCCAGCAGCTGGGGGACAGGGGGAACGGAGACCCAGTACTTC.

The chain combines TRBV7-9 with TRBJ1-2; TRBD1 is a possible D gene (6 bases). This CDR3 contains 14 residues. The germline V gene encodes CDR1 SEHNR and CDR2 FQNEAQ (reference sequence). V lost 4 bases, J lost 2 bases, and 11 bases lay in between. Written as DNA, the CDR3 is TGTGCCAGCAGCTGGGAGGGGACAAACTATGGCTACACCTTC. It codes for CASSWEGTNYGYTF.

The chain links TRBV29-1 to TRBJ1-1; weak D call: TRBD1 (5 bases). Trimming took off 7 bases at V and 4 bases at J, with 13 bases between the two ends. The CDR3 contains 12 residues. Germline V gene lookup returns CDR1 SQVTM and CDR2 ANQGSEA. CDR3 protein: CSATGGVTEAFF. DNA of the CDR3: TGCAGCGCGACCGGGGGGGTCACTGAAGCTTTCTTT.

This clone was seen a handful of times. The genes are TRBV28 and TRBJ1-2, with D perhaps matching TRBD1 (5 bases). There are 14 residues in the CDR3. Deletions cut 7 bases from V and 4 bases from J, with 16 bases between. Germline V gives CDR1 MDHEN, CDR2 SYDVKM. The CDR3 nucleotides read TGTGCCAGCACCCCACCGGGGGAGTTCTATGGCTACACCTTC. This sequence encodes CASTPPGEFYGYTF.

This clone turned up a few times. This chain uses TRBV7-2 with TRBJ2-5; 13 positions agree with TRBD2. The CDR3 totals 15 residues. Germline CDR1 and CDR2: SGHTA and FQGNSA. Trimming at V came to 6 bases and at J to 7 bases, leaving 8 bases not matched to a gene. The CDR3 loop reads CASSRLAGGRGTQYF. The CDR3 DNA is TGTGCCAGCAGTCGACTAGCGGGGGGCCGGGGGACCCAGTACTTC.

The chain is built from TRBV5-1 and TRBJ1-3, with a possible D match to TRBD1 (5 bases). V lost 3 bases and J 0 bases, leaving 13 bases between the germline ends. Germline lookup yields CDR1 SGHRS and CDR2 YFSETQ. The CDR3 is 16 residues long. The CDR3 region is CASSSGGGFSGNTIYF. The CDR3 region has the DNA TGCGCCAGCAGCTCCGGGGGGGGTTTCTCTGGAAACACCATATATTTT. Full variable domain (outside the CDR3, taken from reference TRBV5-1 and TRBJ1-3): KAGVTQTPRYLIKTRGQQVTLSCSPISGHRSVSWYQQTPGQGLQFLFEYFSETQRNKGNFPGRFSGRQFSNSRSEMNVSTLELGDSALYLCASSSGGGFSGNTIYFGEGSWLTVV.

The chain couples TRBV11-3 to TRBJ2-4; 9 bases match TRBD1. Germline values: CDR1 SGHNT, CDR2 YENEEA. This CDR3 contains 14 residues. The J segment lost 6 bases and the V segment lost 7 bases, leaving 7 bases of the junction unmatched. The chain's CDR3 is CASTPTGGGNIQYF. CDR3 in DNA: TGTGCCAGCACCCCGACAGGGGGGGGAAACATTCAGTACTTC.

This clone appeared a few times. The chain combines TRBV5-1 with TRBJ2-3; D is perhaps TRBD1 (6 bases). CDR3 size: 17 residues. The V and J ends lost 4 bases and 1 base respectively, with 19 bases between them. Germline assignment: CDR1 SGHRS and CDR2 YFSETQ. CDR3 in DNA: TGCGCCAGCAGCGGGAACACAGGGATTGGTGGCACAGATACGCAGTATTTT. Its translation is CASSGNTGIGGTDTQYF.

This clone appeared a few times. The sample has other DNA sequences that encode this CDR3 too. The chain uses TRBV28 and TRBJ1-1; 8 nucleotides agree with TRBD1. CDR1 is MDHEN, CDR2 SYDVKM, per germline. This CDR3 has 14 residues. Trimming cost V 4 bases and J 1 base; bases outside gene matches: 2. The CDR3: CASSSGQGNTEAFF. The CDR3 DNA is TGTGCCAGCAGTTCCGGACAGGGGAACACTGAAGCTTTCTTT.

Only a few counts were recorded for this clone. The chain couples TRBV30 to TRBJ1-1; D remains unclear. V lost 2 bases and J 0 bases, leaving 10 bases between the germline ends. This CDR3 contains 14 residues. CDR1 and CDR2 from the germline V gene are GTSNPN and SVGIG (reference sequence). The CDR3 nucleotides read TGTGCCTGGAGTATAGGGCGGGTGAACACTGAAGCTTTCTTT. This codes for CAWSIGRVNTEAFF.

The chain has TRBV19 and TRBJ1-1; TRBD1 agrees at 8 bases. The CDR3 is 15 residues long. Per the germline V gene, CDR1 is LNHDA and CDR2 is SQIVND (reference sequence). V was clipped by 9 bases and J by 4 bases; unmatched bases: 13. The CDR3: CASRPQTGVGTEAFF. The CDR3 coding sequence is TGTGCCAGCAGACCCCAGACAGGGGTGGGCACTGAAGCTTTCTTT.